Listed here is a single TCR beta chain. Its binding antigen is unknown. Base quality data are lacking; no much larger clone is found one base away. This record comes from a study of coeliac disease (dated by TCRdb to the early 2020s). For context, the study as a whole: Each coeliac patient was placed into one of three groups: newly diagnosed active disease, refractory coeliac disease type I, or disease controlled by a gluten-free diet. TRB sequencing succeeded for samples from 27 subjects, including about two dozen paired bulk unsorted intraepithelial and lamina propria cell samples. Because high-resolution HLA typing was not available, biased TRBV7-2 usage was queried as a proof of principle. The study applied next-generation sequencing of rearranged TRB and TRG CDR3 regions to small intestinal lymphocyte fractions from coeliac and non-coeliac patients. A total of 30 patients took part in the full study: some 22 had serologically confirmed coeliac disease and 8 were controls with non-small intestinal disorders. The study set out to describe the TR repertoires of small intestinal T cells in active coeliac disease, refractory type I coeliac disease, and coeliac disease treated with a gluten-free diet. Study-wide conclusions, independent of this receptor: TRB repertoires were found to be largely private, with most amino acid sequences unique to one sample, and no significant difference in V-gene usage was found between disease groups. Published gliadin-specific TRB sequences appeared in about 50% of the 18 coeliac lamina propria samples but only 1 of 6 controls. In the authors' view, the approach was unsuitable for unbiased detection of gliadin-specific T cells, since gliadin-specific T cells are scarce and rarely shared between patients. Separating intraepithelial cells from lamina propria cells did not give high-purity fractions, so cross-contamination between the two compartments may have occurred. Lower clonality than in controls was observed in the TRB and TRG repertoires of active coeliac intraepithelial and lamina propria samples, suggesting that diverse T cells were recruited.

Cells were frozen in liquid nitrogen in DMSO/FBS as aliquots of hundreds of thousands of cells, with a single aliquot from each fraction going to sequencing. Every one of the 30 study patients had an endoscopy and a small intestinal biopsy. Once intraepithelial cells had been isolated, the leftover biopsy tissue was digested with collagenase to release lamina propria cells. Genomic DNA was extracted from frozen unsorted cell fractions with the Qiagen DNeasy blood extraction kit. CDR1 and CDR2 are read off the germline V gene as MNHNS and SASEGT. V gives up 3 bases and J gives up 2 bases, and the segment between their germline ends measures 7 bases. Reading from cysteine to phenylalanine, the CDR3 counts 13 amino acids. Only CDR3 DNA remains: 39 bases, in frame from the first base. The library was produced with the immunoSEQ multiplex PCR assay. In a multiplexed PCR, the TR loci were amplified; reverse primers were designed against J gene segments, whereas forward primers were designed against V gene segments. Amplified CDR3 regions were sequenced on the Illumina HiSeq System. Per the original workflow: Closely related reads were merged by a nearest-neighbour algorithm to remove PCR and sequencing errors and to collapse the data into unique sequences. Repertoires were summarised in terms of clonality and T cell density, with T cell density defined as TR molecules per amount of genomic DNA input. Public TRs were defined as CDR3 amino acid sequences in at least 80% of unsorted samples, then tested for differential abundance between coeliac and control samples. Each lamina propria sample was queried against a list of about 200 published gliadin-specific TRB sequences. Differences in clonality and density between disease groups were tested by Kruskal-Wallis tests, followed by Dunn post-tests. This is the immuneACCESS table as TCRdb keeps it, with only in-frame sequences that have V and J called. A part of the clones is gone; compared with another copy, unresolved V genes explain less than half, and the rest is unexplained. For V, J and clone size, that table is used; D and trimming come from the DNA. The sample table records about 1,200 clones; about 69% of these occur just once. Around 31% of the sample is taken by the ten largest.

The V gene is TRBV6-1 and the J gene is TRBJ1-2, with a tentative D gene TRBD1 over 6 matching bases. Sequences were obtained from lamina propria lymphocytes from the gut. The cell subset or site tag for this specimen amounts to: lamina propria cell (LPC) fraction of small intestinal biopsy. The receptor was isolated from a woman aged 40 to 50 with celiac disease on a gluten-free diet, and with hypertension. In nucleotides, the sequence is TGTGCCAGCAGTGACGACAGGAACTATGGCTACACCTTC. Its coded protein is CASSDDRNYGYTF.